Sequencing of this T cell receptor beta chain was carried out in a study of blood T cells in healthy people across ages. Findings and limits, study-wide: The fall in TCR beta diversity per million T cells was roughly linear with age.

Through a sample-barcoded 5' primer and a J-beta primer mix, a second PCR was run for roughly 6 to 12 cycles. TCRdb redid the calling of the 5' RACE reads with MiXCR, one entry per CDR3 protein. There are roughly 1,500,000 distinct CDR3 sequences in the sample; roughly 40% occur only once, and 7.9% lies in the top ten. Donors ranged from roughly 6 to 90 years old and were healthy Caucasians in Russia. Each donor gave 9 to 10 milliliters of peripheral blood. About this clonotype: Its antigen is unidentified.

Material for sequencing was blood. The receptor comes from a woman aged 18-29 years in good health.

The CDR3 is CSALAGIQEQYF. Here the CDR3 DNA reads TGCAGTGCTTTAGCGGGGATTCAGGAGCAGTACTTC. The chain links TRBV20-1 to TRBJ2-7, with 8 bases lining up with TRBD2. This CDR3 contains 12 residues. CDR1 and CDR2 (germline): DFQATT, SNEGSKA (reference sequence). Losses at the gene ends were 5 bases for V and 7 bases for J; bases not matched to a gene: 7.